The clone carrying this TCR beta chain was found many times. This CDR3 spans 13 amino acids. Per germline, CDR1 MNHEY and CDR2 SVGAGI. V lost 6 bases and J lost 8; bases outside the gene matches: 4. Constant-region reverse primers amplified full-length variable regions, followed by semi-nested Nested Universal Primer A PCR. TCRdb used MiXCR to reprocess the 5' RACE reads, holding one entry per CDR3 protein. The table shows 55,000 to 70,000 distinct CDR3 sequences, with around 26% occurring only once. The rearrangement uses TRBV6-5 and TRBJ1-6; 7 positions match TRBD1. This receptor was taken from a female donor with breast cancer. Sequencing was done on a sample of tumor-infiltrating memory CD4+ T cells sorted from the breast tumor. Documented subset: memory CD4+ T cells, CD4+CD45RO+CD25-. The CDR3: CASSLDRDSPLHF. DNA for the CDR3: TGTGCCAGCAGCCTCGACAGGGATTCACCCCTCCACTTT.